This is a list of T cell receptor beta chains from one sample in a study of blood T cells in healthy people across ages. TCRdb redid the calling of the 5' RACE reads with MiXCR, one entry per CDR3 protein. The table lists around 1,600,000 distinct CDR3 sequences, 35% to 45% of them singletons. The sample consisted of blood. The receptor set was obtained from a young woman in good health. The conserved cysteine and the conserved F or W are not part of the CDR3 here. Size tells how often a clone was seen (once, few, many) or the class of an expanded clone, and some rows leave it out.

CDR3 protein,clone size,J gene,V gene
SARDRTGAKNIQY,-,TRBJ2-4,TRBV20-1
ASSLIRVEQY,-,-,TRBV7-2
ASSVGGDVSNEQF,few,TRBJ2-1,TRBV9
SARGGLAMETQY,-,TRBJ2-5,TRBV20-1
ASSRDRLAKNIQY,few,TRBJ2-4,TRBV28
ASSQGQVSYNEQF,few,TRBJ2-1,TRBV7-2
AESDRGNEQY,-,TRBJ2-7,TRBV13
AGSLGVGSEETQY,-,TRBJ2-5,TRBV11-2
ASSDRDRQAYEQY,few,TRBJ2-7,TRBV7-9
ASSSLGTGAYEQY,once,TRBJ2-7,TRBV7-8
ASSKLASKNIQY,few,TRBJ2-4,TRBV6-2/TRBV6-3
SAMRGQTYEQY,-,TRBJ2-7,TRBV20-1
SVTTNEKLF,few,TRBJ1-4,TRBV29-1
ASRDPVKRANYGYT,-,TRBJ1-2,TRBV7-2
ASSERARGYEQY,-,-,TRBV21-1
SARDDLDNSPLH,-,TRBJ1-6,TRBV20-1
ASSPGWVGYT,-,TRBJ1-2,TRBV11-2
ASSPGVSNQPQH,-,TRBJ1-5,TRBV7-6
ASSNSNQPQH,many,TRBJ1-5,TRBV7-9
SVPRIRQANTEAF,-,TRBJ1-1,TRBV20-1
SGDRGKGGYT,many,TRBJ1-2,TRBV29-1
ASSLFPSSYNSPLH,many,TRBJ1-6,TRBV7-9
ASRRVRTDVYGYT,-,TRBJ1-2,TRBV6-1
ASSSLAGTTADTQY,-,TRBJ2-3,TRBV5-1
ASTSPRLGGYT,-,TRBJ1-2,TRBV2
SVEGETSGRLSYNEQF,-,TRBJ2-1,TRBV29-1
ASSSREGRDGYT,few,TRBJ1-2,TRBV12-3/TRBV12-4
ASSSGTSLDGEQY,-,TRBJ2-7,TRBV5-1
ASTELGTDTQY,few,TRBJ2-3,TRBV27
AISESWQVKIYGYT,few,TRBJ1-2,TRBV10-3
ASITSSYNEQY,-,-,TRBV12-3/TRBV12-4
ASSLGSRWGADTQY,-,TRBJ2-3,TRBV7-2
ASSLRRERDGYT,-,TRBJ1-2,TRBV7-9
ASSSYRGRLGYT,-,TRBJ1-2,TRBV7-2
ASSQTWPNEKLF,-,TRBJ1-4,TRBV6-5
ASSLVVRNEQY,few,TRBJ2-5,TRBV7-2
ASSYSDSGLYEQY,few,TRBJ2-7,TRBV6-2/TRBV6-3
ASSQGQVGGYT,-,TRBJ1-2,TRBV4-1
ESVGQRNEKLF,-,TRBJ1-4,TRBV5-1
ASSVVGGGRPQH,once,TRBJ1-5,TRBV7-2
SANRDRASYGYT,few,TRBJ1-2,TRBV20-1
ASSLPAAKNIQY,-,TRBJ2-4,TRBV6-2/TRBV6-3
ASSQDMGMWYGYT,few,TRBJ1-2,TRBV4-3
ASSYAEGVYNEQY,-,TRBJ2-5,TRBV6-2/TRBV6-3
ASRLRLAGVAKETQY,-,TRBJ2-5,TRBV27
ASSGLDSSLGYT,few,TRBJ1-2,TRBV9
SVAHLGVFEAF,-,TRBJ1-1,TRBV29-1
SVDVGGSNQPQH,-,TRBJ1-5,TRBV29-1
ASSSRVLRHEQY,few,-,TRBV13
ATTSSYNEQF,-,TRBJ2-1,TRBV15
ASSSEREKGNEQF,few,TRBJ2-1,TRBV7-6